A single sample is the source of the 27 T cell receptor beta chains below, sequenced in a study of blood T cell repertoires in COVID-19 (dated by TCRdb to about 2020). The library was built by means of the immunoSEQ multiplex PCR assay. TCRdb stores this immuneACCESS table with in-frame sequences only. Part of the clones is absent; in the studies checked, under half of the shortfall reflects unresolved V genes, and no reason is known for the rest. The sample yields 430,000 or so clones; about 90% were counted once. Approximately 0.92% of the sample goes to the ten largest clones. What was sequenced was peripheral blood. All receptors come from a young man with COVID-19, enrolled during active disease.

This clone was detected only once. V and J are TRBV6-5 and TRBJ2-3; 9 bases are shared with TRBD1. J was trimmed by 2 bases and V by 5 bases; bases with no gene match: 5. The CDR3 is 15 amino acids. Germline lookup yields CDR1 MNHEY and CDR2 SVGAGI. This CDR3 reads CASSRTGADTDTQYF. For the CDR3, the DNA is TGTGCCAGCAGTAGGACAGGGGCGGACACAGATACGCAGTATTTT.

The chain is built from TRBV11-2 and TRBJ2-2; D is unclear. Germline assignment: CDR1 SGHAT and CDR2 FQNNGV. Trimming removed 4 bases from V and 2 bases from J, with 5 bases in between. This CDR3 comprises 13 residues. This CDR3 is CASSYLNTGELFF. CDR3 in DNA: TGTGCCAGCAGCTATCTAAACACCGGGGAGCTGTTTTTT.

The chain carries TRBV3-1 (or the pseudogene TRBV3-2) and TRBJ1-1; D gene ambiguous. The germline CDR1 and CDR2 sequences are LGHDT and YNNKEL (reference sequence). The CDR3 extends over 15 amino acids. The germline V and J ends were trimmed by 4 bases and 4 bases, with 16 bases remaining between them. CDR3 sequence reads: CASSPNLPRGTEAFF. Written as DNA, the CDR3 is TGTGCCAGCAGCCCCAACTTACCCCGGGGCACTGAAGCTTTCTTT.

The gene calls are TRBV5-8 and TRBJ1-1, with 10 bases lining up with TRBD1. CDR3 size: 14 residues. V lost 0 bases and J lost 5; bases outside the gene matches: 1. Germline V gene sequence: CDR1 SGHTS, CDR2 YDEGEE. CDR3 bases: TGTGCCAGCAGCTTGGCGGGACAGGGGACTGAAGCTTTCTTT. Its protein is CASSLAGQGTEAFF.

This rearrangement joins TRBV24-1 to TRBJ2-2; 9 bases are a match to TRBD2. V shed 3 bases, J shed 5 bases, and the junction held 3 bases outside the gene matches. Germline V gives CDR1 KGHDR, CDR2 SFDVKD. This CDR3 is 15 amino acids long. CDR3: CATSDSGRRTGELFF. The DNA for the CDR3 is TGTGCCACCAGTGATAGCGGGAGGAGGACCGGGGAGCTGTTTTTT.

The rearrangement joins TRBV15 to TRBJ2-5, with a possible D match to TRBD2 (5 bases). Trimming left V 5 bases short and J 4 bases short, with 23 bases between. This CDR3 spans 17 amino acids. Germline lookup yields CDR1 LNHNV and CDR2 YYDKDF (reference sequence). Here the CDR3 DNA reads TGTGCCACCAGCCCACGACTAATTTCGGGTAGTGGAGAGACCCAGTACTTC. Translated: CATSPRLISGSGETQYF.

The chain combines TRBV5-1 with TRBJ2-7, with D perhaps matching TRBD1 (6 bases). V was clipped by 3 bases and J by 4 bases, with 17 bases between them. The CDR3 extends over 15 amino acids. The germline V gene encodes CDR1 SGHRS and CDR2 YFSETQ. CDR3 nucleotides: TGCGCCAGCAGCTCTGGGCAGGGGTATTTTTACGAGCAGTACTTC. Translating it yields CASSSGQGYFYEQYF.

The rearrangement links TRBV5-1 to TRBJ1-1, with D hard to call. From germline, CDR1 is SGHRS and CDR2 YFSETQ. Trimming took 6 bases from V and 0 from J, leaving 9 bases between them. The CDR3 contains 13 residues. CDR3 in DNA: TGCGCCAGCACGTCGGGGATGAACACTGAAGCTTTCTTT. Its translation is CASTSGMNTEAFF. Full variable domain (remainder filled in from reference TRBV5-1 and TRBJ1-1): KAGVTQTPRYLIKTRGQQVTLSCSPISGHRSVSWYQQTPGQGLQFLFEYFSETQRNKGNFPGRFSGRQFSNSRSEMNVSTLELGDSALYLCASTSGMNTEAFFGQGTRLTVV.

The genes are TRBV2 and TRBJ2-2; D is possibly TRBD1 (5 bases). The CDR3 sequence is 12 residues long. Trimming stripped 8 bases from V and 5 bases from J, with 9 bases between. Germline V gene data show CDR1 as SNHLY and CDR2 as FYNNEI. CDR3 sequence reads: CASSRATGELFF. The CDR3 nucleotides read TGTGCCAGCTCCAGGGCTACCGGGGAGCTGTTTTTT.

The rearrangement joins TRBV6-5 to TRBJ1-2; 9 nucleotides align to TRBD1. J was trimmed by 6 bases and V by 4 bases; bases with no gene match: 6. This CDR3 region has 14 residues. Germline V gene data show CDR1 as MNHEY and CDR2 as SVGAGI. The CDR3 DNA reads TGTGCCAGCAGTTTCGGGACAGGGTTACATGGCTACACCTTC. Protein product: CASSFGTGLHGYTF.

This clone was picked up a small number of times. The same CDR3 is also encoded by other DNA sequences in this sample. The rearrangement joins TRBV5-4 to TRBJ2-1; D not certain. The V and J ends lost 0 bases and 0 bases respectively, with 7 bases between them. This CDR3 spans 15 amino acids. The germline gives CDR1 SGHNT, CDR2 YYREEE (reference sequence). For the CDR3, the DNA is TGTGCCAGCAGCTTGGACGGTAGCTCCTACAATGAGCAGTTCTTC. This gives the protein CASSLDGSSYNEQFF.

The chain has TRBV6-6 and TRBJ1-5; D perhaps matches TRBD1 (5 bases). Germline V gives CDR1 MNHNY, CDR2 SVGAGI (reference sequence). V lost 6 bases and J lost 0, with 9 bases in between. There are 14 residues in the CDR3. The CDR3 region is CASRETVSNQPQHF. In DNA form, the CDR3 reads TGTGCCAGCAGGGAGACAGTTAGCAATCAGCCCCAGCATTTT.

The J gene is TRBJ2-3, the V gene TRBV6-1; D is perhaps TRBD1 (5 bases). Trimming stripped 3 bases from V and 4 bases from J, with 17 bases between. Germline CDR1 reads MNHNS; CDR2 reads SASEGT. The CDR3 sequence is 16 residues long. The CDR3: CASSDKLGRAADTQYF. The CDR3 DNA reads TGTGCCAGCAGTGATAAATTGGGCAGGGCCGCAGATACGCAGTATTTT.

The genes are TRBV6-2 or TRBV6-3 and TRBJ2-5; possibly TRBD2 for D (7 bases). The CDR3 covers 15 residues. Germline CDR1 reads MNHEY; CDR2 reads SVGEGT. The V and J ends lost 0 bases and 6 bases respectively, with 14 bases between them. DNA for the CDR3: TGTGCCAGCAGTTACTCGGGCGGGGGCCTTAAGACCCAGTACTTC. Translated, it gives CASSYSGGGLKTQYF.

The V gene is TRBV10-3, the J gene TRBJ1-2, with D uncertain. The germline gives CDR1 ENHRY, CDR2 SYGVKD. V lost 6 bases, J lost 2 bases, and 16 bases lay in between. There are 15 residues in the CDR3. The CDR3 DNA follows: TGTGCCATCAGCGCACAGACTAGGGAGAACTATGGCTACACCTTC. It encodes CAISAQTRENYGYTF.

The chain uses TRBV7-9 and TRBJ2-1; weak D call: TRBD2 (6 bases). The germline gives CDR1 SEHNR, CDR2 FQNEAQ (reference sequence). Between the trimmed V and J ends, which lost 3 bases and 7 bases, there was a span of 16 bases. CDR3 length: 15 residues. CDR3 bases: TGTGCCAGCAGCTTCTTCCTAGCGTGGGTTAATGAGCAGTTCTTC. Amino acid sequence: CASSFFLAWVNEQFF.

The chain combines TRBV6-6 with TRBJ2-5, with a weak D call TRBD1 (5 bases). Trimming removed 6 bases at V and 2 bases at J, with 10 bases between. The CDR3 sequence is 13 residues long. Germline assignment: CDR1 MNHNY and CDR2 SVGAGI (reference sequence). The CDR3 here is CASSSTGQETQYF. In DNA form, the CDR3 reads TGTGCCAGCAGCTCCACAGGTCAAGAGACCCAGTACTTC.

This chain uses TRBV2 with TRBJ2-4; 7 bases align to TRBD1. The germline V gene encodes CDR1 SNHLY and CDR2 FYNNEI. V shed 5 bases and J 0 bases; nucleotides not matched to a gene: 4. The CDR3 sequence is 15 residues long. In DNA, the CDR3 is TGTGCCAGCAGTCGACAGGGATTAGCCAAAAACATTCAGTACTTC. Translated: CASSRQGLAKNIQYF. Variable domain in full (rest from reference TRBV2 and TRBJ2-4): EPEVTQTPSHQVTQMGQEVILRCVPISNHLYFYWYRQILGQKVEFLVSFYNNEISEKSEIFDDQFSVERPDGSNFTLKIRSTKLEDSAMYFCASSRQGLAKNIQYFGAGTRLSVL.

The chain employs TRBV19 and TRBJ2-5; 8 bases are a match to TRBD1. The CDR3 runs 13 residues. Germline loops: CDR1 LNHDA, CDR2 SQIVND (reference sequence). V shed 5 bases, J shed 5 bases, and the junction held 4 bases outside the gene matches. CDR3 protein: CASSGQGWETQYF. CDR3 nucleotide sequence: TGTGCCAGTAGTGGACAGGGTTGGGAGACCCAGTACTTC.

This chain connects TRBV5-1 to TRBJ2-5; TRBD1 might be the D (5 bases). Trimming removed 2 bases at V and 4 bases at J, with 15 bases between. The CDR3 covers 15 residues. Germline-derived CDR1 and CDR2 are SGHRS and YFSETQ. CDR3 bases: TGCGCCAGCAGCTTCGTGGCAGGGTTGACAGAGACCCAGTACTTC. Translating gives CASSFVAGLTETQYF.

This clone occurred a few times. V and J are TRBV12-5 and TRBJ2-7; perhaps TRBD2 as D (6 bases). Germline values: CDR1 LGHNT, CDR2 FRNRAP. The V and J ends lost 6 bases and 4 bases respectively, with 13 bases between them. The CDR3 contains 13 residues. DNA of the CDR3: TGTGCTAGTGGAACCGCCGGGAGATACGAGCAGTACTTC. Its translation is CASGTAGRYEQYF.

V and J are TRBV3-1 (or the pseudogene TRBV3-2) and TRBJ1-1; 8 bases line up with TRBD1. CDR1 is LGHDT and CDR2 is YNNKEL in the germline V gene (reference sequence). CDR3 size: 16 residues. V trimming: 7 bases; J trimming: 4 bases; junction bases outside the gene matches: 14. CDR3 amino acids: CASTHSTGVYGTEAFF. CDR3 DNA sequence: TGTGCCAGCACCCATTCGACAGGGGTGTACGGCACTGAAGCTTTCTTT.

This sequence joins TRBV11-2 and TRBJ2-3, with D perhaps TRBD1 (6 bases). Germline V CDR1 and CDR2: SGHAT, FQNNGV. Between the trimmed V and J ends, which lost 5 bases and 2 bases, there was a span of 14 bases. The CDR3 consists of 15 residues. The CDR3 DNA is TGTGCCAGCAGCGACTTCGGACAGATCACAGATACGCAGTATTTT. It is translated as CASSDFGQITDTQYF.

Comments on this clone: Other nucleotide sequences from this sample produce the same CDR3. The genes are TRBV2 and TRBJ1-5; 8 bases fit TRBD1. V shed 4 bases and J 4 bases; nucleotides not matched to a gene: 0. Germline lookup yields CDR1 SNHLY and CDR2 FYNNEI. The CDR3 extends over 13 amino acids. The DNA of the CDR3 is TGTGCCAGCAGTGGGACAGGGAATCAGCCCCAGCATTTT. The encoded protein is CASSGTGNQPQHF.

CDR3 bases: TGTGCCAGCAGCCCAGGAAGGGGCGTCAGTGGTGAGCAGTTCTTC. Translation: CASSPGRGVSGEQFF. The chain links TRBV7-6 to TRBJ2-1; D perhaps matches TRBD1 (5 bases). Trimming stripped 5 bases from V and 9 bases from J, with 20 bases between. CDR1 is SGHVS, CDR2 FNYEAQ, per germline. The CDR3 spans 15 residues.

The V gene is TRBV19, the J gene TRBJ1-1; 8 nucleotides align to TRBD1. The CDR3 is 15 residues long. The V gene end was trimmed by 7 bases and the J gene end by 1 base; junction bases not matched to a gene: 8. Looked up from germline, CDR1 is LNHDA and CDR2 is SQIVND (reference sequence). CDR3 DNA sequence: TGTGCCAGTACCCCACCTGGACAGGGGAACACTGAAGCTTTCTTT. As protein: CASTPPGQGNTEAFF.

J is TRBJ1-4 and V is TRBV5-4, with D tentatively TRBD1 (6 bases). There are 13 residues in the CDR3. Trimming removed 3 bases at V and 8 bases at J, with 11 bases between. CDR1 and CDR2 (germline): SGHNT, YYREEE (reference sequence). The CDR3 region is CASSYYGQEKLFF. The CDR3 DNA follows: TGTGCCAGCAGCTATTATGGACAGGAAAAACTGTTTTTT.